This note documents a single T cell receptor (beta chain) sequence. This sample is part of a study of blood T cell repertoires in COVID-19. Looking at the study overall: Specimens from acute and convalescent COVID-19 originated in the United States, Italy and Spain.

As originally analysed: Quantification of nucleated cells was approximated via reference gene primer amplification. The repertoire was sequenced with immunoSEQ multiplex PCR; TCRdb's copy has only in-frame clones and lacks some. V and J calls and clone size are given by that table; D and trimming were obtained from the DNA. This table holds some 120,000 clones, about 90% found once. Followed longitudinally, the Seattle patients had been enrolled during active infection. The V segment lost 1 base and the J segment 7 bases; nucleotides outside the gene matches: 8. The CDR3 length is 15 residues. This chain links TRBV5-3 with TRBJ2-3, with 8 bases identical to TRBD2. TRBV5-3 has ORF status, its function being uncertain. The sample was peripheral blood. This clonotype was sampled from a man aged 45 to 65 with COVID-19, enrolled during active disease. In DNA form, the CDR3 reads TGTGCCAGAAGCTTGAACGGGAGGGGCACGAATACGCAGTATTTT. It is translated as CARSLNGRGTNTQYF.